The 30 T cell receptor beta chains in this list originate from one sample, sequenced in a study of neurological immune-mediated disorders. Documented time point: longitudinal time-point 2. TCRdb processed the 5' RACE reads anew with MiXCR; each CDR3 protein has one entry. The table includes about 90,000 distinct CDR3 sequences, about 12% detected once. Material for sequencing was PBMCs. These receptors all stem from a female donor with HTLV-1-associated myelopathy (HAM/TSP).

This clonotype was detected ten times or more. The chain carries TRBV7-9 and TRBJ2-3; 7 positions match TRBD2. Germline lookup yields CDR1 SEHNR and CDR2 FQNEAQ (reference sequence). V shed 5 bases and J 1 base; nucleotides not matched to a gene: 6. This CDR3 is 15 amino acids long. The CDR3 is CASSLSSGGTDTQYF. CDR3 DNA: TGTGCCAGCAGCCTCTCGAGCGGGGGCACAGATACGCAGTATTTT.

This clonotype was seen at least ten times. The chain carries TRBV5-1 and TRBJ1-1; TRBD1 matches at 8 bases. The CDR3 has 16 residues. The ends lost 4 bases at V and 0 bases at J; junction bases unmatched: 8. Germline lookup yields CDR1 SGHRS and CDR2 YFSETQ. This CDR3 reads CASSLGQGKMNTEAFF. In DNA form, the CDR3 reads TGCGCCAGCAGCCTTGGACAGGGAAAGATGAACACTGAAGCTTTCTTT.

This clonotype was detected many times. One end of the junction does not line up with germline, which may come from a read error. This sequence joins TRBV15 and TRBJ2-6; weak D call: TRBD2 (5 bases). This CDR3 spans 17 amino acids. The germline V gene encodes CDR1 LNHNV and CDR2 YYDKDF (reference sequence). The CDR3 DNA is TGTGCTACCAGCGGCCGGGCCTCGAGCTCTGGGGCCAACGTCCTGACTTTC. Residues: CATSGRASSSGANVLTF.

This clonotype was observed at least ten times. The CDR3 nucleotides are TGTGCCAGCAGCCTCGGGTTCACAGATACGCAGTATTTT. It translates to CASSLGFTDTQYF. V gene TRBV11-2 combines with J gene TRBJ2-3; no clear D. V was shortened by 5 bases and J by 2 bases, with 8 bases between the two germline ends. The CDR3 is made up of 13 amino acids. The germline V gene encodes CDR1 SGHAT and CDR2 FQNNGV. Filled out from reference TRBV11-2 and TRBJ2-3, the complete variable domain reads EAGVAQSPRYKIIEKRQSVAFWCNPISGHATLYWYQQILGQGPKLLIQFQNNGVVDDSQLPKDRFSAERLKGVDSTLKIQPAKLEDSAVYLCASSLGFTDTQYFGPGTRLTVL.

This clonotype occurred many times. Written as DNA, the CDR3 is TGTGCCAGCAGCCTCCAGGGAAGGGCTGGGGCCAACGTCCTGACTTTC. It is translated as CASSLQGRAGANVLTF. This chain links TRBV3-1 with TRBJ2-6; D may be TRBD1 (5 bases). The CDR3 contains 16 residues. V was pared by 4 bases and J by 2 bases, with 12 bases between. Germline assignment: CDR1 LGHDT and CDR2 YNNKEL (reference sequence).

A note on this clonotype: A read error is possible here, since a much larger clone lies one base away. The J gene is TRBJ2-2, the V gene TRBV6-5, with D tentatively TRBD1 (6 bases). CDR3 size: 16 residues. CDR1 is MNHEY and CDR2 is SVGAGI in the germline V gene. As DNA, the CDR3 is TGTGCCAGCACTTACGGCGGCAGGGGAGCGGCCGGGGAGCTGTTTTTT. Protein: CASTYGGRGAAGELFF.

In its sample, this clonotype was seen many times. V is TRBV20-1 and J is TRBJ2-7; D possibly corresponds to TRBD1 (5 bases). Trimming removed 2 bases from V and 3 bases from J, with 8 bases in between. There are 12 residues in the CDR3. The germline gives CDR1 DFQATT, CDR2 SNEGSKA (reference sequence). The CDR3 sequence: CSARQGLYEQYF. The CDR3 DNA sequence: TGCAGTGCTAGACAGGGTCTCTACGAGCAGTACTTC.

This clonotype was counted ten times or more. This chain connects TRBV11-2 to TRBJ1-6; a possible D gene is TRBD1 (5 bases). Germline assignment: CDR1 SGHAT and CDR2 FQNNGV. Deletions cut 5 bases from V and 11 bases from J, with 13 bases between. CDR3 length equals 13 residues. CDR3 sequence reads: CASSSSGRPPLHF. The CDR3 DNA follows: TGTGCCAGCAGCAGCTCAGGGAGGCCACCCCTCCACTTT.

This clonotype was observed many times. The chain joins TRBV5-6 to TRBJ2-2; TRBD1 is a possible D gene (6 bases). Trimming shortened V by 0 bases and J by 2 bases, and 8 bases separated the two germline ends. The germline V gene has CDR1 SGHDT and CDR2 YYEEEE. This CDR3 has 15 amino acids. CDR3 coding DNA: TGTGCCAGCAGCTTGGTGGACAGAAACACCGGGGAGCTGTTTTTT. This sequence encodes CASSLVDRNTGELFF.

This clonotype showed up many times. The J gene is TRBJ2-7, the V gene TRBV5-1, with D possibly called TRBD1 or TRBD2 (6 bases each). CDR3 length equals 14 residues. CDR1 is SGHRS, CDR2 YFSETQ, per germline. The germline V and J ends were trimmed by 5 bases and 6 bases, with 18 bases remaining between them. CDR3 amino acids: CASREGGRRGEQYF. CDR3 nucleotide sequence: TGCGCCAGCAGGGAAGGGGGGCGCAGGGGCGAGCAGTACTTC. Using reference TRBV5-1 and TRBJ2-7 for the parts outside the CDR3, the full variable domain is KAGVTQTPRYLIKTRGQQVTLSCSPISGHRSVSWYQQTPGQGLQFLFEYFSETQRNKGNFPGRFSGRQFSNSRSEMNVSTLELGDSALYLCASREGGRRGEQYFGPGTRLTVT.

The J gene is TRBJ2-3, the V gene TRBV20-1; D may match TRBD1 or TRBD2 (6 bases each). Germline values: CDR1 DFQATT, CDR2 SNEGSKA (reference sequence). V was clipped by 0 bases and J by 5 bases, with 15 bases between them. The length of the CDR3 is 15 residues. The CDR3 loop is CSARDLWGAKDTQYF. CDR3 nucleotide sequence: TGCAGTGCTAGAGATCTTTGGGGGGCCAAAGATACGCAGTATTTT.

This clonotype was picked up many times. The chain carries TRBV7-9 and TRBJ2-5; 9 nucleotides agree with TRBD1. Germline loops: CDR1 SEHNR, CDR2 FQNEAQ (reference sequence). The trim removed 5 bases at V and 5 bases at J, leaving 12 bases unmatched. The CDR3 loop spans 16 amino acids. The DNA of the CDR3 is TGTGCCAGCAGCCCTCCGGACAGGGGCAGAGAGGAGACCCAGTACTTC. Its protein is CASSPPDRGREETQYF.

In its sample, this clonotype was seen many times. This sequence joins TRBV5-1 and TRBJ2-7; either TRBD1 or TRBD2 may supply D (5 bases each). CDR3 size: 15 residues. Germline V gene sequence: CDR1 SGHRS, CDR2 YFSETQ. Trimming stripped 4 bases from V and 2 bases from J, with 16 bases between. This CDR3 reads CASSLGASFPYEQYF. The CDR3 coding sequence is TGCGCCAGCAGCCTCGGGGCGAGCTTTCCCTACGAGCAGTACTTC.

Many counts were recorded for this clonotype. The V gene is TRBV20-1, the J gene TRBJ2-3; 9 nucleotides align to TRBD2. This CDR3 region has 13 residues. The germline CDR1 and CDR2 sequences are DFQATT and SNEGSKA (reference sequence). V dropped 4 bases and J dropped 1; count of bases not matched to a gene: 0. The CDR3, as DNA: TGCAGTGCTACTAGCGGGGGCACAGATACGCAGTATTTT. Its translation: CSATSGGTDTQYF.

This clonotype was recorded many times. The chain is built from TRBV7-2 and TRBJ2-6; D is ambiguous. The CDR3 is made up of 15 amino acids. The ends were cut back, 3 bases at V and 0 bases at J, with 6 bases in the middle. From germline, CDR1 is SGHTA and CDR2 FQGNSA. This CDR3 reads CASSFVSSGANVLTF. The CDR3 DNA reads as TGTGCCAGCAGCTTCGTGAGCTCTGGGGCCAACGTCCTGACTTTC. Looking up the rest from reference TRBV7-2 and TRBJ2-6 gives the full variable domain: GAGVSQSPSNKVTEKGKDVELRCDPISGHTALYWYRQSLGQGLEFLIYFQGNSAPDKSGLPSDRFSAERTGGSVSTLTIQRTQQEDSAVYLCASSFVSSGANVLTFGAGSRLTVL.

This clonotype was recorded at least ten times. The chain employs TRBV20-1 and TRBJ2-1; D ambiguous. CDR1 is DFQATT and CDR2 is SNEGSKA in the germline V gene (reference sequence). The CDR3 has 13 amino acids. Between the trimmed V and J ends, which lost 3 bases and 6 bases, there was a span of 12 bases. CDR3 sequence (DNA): TGCAGTGCTAGTCCGAACAGCCTCAATGAGCAGTTCTTC. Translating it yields CSASPNSLNEQFF.

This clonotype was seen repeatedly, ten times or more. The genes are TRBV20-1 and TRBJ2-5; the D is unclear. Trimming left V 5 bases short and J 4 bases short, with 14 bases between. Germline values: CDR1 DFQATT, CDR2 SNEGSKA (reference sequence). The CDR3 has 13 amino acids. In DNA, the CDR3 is TGCAGTGCTCCCAAATCTTTGACAGAGACCCAGTACTTC. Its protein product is CSAPKSLTETQYF.

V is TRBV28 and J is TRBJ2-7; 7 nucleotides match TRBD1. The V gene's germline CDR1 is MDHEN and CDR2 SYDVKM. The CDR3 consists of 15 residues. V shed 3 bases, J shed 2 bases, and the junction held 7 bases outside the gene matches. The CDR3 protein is CASSLGSTGPYEQYF. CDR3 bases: TGTGCCAGCAGTTTGGGATCGACAGGGCCCTACGAGCAGTACTTC.

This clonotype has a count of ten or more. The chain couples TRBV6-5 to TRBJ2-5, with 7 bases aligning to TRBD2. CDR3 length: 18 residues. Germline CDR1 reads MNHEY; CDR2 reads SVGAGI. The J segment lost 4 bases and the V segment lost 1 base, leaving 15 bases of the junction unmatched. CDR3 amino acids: CASSYFGRGKSGGETQYF. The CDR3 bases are TGTGCCAGCAGTTACTTCGGGCGGGGGAAGTCTGGGGGAGAGACCCAGTACTTC.

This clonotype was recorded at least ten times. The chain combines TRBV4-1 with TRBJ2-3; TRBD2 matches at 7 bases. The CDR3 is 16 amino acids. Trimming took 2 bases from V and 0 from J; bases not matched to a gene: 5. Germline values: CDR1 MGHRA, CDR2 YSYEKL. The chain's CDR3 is CASSQLAATSTDTQYF. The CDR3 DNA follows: TGCGCCAGCAGCCAACTAGCGGCAACTAGCACAGATACGCAGTATTTT.

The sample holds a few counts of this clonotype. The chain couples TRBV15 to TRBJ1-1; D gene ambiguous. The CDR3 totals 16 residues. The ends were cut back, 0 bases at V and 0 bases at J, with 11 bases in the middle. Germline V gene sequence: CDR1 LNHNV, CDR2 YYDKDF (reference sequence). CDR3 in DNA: TGTGCCACCAGCAGAGATACTATGGCAGTGAACACTGAAGCTTTCTTT. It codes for CATSRDTMAVNTEAFF.

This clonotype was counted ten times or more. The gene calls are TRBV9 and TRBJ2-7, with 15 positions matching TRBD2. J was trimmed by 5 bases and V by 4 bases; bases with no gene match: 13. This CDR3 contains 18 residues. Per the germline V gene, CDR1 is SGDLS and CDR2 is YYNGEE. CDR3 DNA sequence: TGTGCCAGCAGCCCGGGACTAGCGGGGGGTGAATCCGTCCACGAGCAGTACTTC. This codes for CASSPGLAGGESVHEQYF.

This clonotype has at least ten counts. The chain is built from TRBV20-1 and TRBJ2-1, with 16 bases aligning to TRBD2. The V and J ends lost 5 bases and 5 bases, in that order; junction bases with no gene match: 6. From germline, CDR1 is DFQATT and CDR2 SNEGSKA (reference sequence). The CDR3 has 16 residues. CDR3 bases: TGCAGTGCTCCGGGACTAGCGGGGGGGAGAAACAATGAGCAGTTCTTC. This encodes CSAPGLAGGRNNEQFF.

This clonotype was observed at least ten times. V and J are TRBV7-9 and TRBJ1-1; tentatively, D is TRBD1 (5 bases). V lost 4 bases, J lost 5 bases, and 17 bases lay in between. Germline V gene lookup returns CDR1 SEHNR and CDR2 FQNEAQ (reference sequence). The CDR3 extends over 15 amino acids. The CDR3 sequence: CASSSIGTGGTEAFF. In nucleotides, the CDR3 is TGTGCCAGCAGCTCTATCGGGACTGGAGGGACTGAAGCTTTCTTT.

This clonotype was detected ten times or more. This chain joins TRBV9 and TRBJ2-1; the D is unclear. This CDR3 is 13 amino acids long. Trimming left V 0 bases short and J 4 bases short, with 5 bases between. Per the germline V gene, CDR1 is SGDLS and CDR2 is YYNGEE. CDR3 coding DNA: TGTGCCAGCAGCGTAGAACAATACAATGAGCAGTTCTTC. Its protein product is CASSVEQYNEQFF.

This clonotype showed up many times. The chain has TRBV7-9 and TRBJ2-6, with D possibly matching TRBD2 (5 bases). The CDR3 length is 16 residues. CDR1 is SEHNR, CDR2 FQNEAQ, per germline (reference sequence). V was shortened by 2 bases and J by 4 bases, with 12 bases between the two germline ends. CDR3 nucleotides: TGTGCCAGCAGCTTATGGTCCCCTAGCGGGGCCAACGTCCTGACTTTC. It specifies CASSLWSPSGANVLTF. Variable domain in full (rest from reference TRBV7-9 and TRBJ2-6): DTGVSQNPRHKITKRGQNVTFRCDPISEHNRLYWYRQTLGQGPEFLTYFQNEAQLEKSRLLSDRFSAERPKGSFSTLEIQRTEQGDSAMYLCASSLWSPSGANVLTFGAGSRLTVL.

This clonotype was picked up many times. The CDR3 loop is CASRGDVAYEQYF. The CDR3 region has the DNA TGTGCCAGCAGAGGGGACGTTGCCTACGAGCAGTACTTC. V usage is TRBV2 and J usage is TRBJ2-7; D is possibly TRBD1 or TRBD2 (5 bases each). This CDR3 region has 13 residues. Trimming stripped 6 bases from V and 2 bases from J, with 11 bases between. CDR1 is SNHLY and CDR2 is FYNNEI in the germline V gene. Combining the CDR3 with reference TRBV2 and TRBJ2-7 gives the whole variable domain EPEVTQTPSHQVTQMGQEVILRCVPISNHLYFYWYRQILGQKVEFLVSFYNNEISEKSEIFDDQFSVERPDGSNFTLKIRSTKLEDSAMYFCASRGDVAYEQYFGPGTRLTVT.

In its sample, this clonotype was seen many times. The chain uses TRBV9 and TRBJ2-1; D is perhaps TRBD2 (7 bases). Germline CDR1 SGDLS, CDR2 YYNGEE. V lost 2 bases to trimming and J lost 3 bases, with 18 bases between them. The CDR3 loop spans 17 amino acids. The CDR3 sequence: CASSVVGGGALYNEQFF. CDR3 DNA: TGTGCCAGCAGCGTCGTTGGTGGGGGGGCCCTCTACAATGAGCAGTTCTTC.

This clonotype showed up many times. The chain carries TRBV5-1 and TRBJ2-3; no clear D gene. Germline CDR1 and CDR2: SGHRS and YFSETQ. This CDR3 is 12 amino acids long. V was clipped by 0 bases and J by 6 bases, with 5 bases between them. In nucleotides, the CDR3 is TGCGCCAGCAGCTTGGGAGAGGATACGCAGTATTTT. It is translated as CASSLGEDTQYF.

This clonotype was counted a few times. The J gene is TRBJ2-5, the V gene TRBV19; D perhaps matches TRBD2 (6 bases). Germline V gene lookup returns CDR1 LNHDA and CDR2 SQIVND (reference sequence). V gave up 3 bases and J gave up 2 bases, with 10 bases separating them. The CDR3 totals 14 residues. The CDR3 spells CASSILGGQETQYF. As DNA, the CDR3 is TGTGCCAGTAGTATTCTCGGGGGACAAGAGACCCAGTACTTC.